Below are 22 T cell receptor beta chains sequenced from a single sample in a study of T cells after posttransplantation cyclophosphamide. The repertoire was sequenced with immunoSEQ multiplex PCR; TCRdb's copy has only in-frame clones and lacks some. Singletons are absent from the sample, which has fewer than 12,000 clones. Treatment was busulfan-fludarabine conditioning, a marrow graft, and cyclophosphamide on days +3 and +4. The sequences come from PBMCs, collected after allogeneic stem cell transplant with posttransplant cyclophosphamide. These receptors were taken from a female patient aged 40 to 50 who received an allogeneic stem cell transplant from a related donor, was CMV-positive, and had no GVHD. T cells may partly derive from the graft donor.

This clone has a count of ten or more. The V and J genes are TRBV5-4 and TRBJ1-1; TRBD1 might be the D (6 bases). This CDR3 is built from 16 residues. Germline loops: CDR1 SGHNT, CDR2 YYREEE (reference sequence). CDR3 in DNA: TGTGTCTGGGGGCCCGGGGGGTTTAGGGTTGACGCTGAAGCTTTCTTT. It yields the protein CVWGPGGFRVDAEAFF.

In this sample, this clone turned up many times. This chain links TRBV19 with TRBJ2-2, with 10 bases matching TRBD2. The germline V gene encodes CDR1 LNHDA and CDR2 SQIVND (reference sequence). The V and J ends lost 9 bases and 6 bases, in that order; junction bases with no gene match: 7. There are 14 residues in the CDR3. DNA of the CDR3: TGTGCCAGCGGCCCCGGGACTAGCGCCGGGGAGCTGTTTTTT. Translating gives CASGPGTSAGELFF.

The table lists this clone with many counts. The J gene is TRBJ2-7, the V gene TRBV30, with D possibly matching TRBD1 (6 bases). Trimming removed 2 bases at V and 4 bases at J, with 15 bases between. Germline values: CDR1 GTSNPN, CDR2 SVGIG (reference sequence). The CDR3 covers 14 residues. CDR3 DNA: TGTGCCTGGAGTTCCACCGCGACAGGTTACGAGCAGTACTTC. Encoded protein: CAWSSTATGYEQYF.

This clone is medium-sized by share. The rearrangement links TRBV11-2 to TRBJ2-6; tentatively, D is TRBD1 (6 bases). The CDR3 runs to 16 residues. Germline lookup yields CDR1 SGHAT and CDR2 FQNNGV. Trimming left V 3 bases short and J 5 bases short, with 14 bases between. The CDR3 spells CASSFSNRDRANVLTF. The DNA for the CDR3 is TGTGCCAGCAGCTTTTCTAACAGGGATAGGGCCAACGTCCTGACTTTC.

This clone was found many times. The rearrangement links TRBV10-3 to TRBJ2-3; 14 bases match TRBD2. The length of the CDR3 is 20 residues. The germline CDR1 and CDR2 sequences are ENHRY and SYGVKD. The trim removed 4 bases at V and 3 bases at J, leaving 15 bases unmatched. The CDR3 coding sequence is TGTGCCATCAGTGGCGGAGGGAGGACTAGCGGGGGGCCCGCAACAGATACGCAGTATTTT. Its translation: CAISGGGRTSGGPATDTQYF.

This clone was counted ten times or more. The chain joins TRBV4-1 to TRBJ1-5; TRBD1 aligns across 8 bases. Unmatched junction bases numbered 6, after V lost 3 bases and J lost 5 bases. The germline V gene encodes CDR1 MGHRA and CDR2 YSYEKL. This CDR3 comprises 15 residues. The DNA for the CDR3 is TGCGCCAGCAGCCAGAACGACAGGGGTGATCAGCCCCAGCATTTT. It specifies CASSQNDRGDQPQHF.

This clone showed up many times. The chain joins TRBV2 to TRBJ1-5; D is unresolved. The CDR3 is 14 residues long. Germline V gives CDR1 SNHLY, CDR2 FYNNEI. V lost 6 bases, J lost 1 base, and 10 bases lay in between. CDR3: CASREGLSNQPQHF. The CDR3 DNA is TGTGCCAGCAGGGAGGGTTTAAGCAATCAGCCCCAGCATTTT.

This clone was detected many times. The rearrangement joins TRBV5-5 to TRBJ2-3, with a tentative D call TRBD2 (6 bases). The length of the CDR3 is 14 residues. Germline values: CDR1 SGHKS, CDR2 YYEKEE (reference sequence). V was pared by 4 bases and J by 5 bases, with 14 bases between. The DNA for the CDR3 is TGTGCCAGCAGCATCGGGACTCTAGGAGATACGCAGTATTTT. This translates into CASSIGTLGDTQYF.

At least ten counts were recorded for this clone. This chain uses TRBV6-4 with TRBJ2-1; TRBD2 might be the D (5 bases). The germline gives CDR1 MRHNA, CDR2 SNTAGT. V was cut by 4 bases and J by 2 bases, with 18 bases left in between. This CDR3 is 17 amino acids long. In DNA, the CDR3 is TGTGCCAGCAGTGTCAGGAGGCCCGGATCGGCCTACAATGAGCAGTTCTTC. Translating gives CASSVRRPGSAYNEQFF.

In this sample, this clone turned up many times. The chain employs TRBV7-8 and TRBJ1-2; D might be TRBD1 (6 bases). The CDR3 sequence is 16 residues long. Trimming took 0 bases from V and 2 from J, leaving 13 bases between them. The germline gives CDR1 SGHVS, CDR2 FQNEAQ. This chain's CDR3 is CASSLATGGRNYGYTF. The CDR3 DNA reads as TGTGCCAGCAGCTTAGCGACGGGGGGGCGCAACTATGGCTACACCTTC.

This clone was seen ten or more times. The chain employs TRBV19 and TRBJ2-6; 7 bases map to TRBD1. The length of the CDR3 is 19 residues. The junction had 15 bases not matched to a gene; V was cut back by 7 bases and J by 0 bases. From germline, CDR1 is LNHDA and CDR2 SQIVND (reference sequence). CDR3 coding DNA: TGTGCCAGTACCCCTCTCCCGGCAGGGGGATACTCTGGGGCCAACGTCCTGACTTTC. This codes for CASTPLPAGGYSGANVLTF.

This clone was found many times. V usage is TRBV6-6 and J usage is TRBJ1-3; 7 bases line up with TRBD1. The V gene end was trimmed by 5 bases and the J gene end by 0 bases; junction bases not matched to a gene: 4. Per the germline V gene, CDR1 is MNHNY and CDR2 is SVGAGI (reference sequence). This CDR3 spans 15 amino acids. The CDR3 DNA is TGTGCCAGCAGTACCCGGGACAGCTCTGGAAACACCATATATTTT. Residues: CASSTRDSSGNTIYF.

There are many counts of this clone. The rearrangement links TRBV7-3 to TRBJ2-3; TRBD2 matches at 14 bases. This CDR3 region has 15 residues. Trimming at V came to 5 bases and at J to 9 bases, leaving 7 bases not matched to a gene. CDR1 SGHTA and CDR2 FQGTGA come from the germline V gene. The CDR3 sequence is CASSRLAGGPSTQYF. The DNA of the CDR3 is TGTGCCAGCAGCCGACTAGCGGGAGGGCCCAGCACGCAGTATTTT.

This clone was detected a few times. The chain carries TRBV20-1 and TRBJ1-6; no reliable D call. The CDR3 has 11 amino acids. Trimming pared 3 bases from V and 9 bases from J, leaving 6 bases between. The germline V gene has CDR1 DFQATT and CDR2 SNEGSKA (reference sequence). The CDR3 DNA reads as TGCAGTGCTAGTAGGAGTTCACCCCTCCACTTT. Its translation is CSASRSSPLHF.

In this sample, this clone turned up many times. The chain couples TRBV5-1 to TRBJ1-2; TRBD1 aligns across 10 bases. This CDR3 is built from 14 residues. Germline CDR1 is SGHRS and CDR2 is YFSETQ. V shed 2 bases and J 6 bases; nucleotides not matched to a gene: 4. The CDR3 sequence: CASSLQGTGDGYTF. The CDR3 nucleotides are TGCGCCAGCAGCTTACAAGGGACAGGGGATGGCTACACCTTC.

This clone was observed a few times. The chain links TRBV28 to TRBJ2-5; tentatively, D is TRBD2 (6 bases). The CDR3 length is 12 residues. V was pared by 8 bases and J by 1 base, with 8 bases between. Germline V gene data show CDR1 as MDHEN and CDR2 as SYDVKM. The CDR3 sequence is CASLGGQETQYF. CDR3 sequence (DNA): TGTGCCAGCCTCGGGGGCCAAGAGACCCAGTACTTC. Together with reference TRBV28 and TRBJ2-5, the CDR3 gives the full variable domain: DVKVTQSSRYLVKRTGEKVFLECVQDMDHENMFWYRQDPGLGLRLIYFSYDVKMKEKGDIPEGYSVSREKKERFSLILESASTNQTSMYLCASLGGQETQYFGPGTRLLVL.

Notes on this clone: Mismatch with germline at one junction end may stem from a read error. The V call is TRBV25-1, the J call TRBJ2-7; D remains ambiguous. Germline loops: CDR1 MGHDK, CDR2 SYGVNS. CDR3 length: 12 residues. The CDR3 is CAGSFNGYEQYF. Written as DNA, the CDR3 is TGTGCCGGCAGTTTCAACGGCTACGAGCAGTACTTC.

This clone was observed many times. In DNA, the CDR3 is TGCGCCAGCAGCTTGGGGTCAGGGCCCTTCTATGGCTACACCTTC. Translated: CASSLGSGPFYGYTF. The chain has TRBV5-1 and TRBJ1-2; maybe TRBD1 (5 bases). This CDR3 region has 15 residues. CDR1 SGHRS and CDR2 YFSETQ come from the germline V gene. V was clipped by 0 bases and J by 4 bases, with 13 bases between them.

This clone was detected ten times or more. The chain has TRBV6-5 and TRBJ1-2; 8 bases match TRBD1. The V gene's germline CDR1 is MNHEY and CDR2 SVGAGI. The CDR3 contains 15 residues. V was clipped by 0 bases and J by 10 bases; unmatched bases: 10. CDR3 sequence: CASSYSAGTGSSYTF. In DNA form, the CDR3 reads TGTGCCAGCAGTTACTCCGCCGGGACAGGTTCATCCTACACCTTC.

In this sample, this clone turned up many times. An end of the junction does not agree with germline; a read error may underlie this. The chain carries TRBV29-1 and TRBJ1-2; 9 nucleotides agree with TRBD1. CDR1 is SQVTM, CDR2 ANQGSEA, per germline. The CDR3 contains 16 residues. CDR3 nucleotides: TGCAGCGTCGAAGGAAGGAGCGGGACAGGGAACTATGGCTACACCTTC. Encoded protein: CSVEGRSGTGNYGYTF. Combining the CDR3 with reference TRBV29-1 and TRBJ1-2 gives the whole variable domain SAVISQKPSRDICQRGTSLTIQCQVDSQVTMMFWYRQQPGQSLTLIATANQGSEATYESGFVIDKFPISRPNLTFSTLTVSNMSPEDSSIYLCSVEGRSGTGNYGYTFGSGTRLTVV.

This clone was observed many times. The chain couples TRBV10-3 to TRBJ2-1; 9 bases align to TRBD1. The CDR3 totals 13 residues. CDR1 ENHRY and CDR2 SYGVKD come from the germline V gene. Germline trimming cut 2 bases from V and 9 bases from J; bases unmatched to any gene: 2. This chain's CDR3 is CAISETGGGEQFF. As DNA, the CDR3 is TGTGCCATCAGTGAGACAGGGGGCGGTGAGCAGTTCTTC.

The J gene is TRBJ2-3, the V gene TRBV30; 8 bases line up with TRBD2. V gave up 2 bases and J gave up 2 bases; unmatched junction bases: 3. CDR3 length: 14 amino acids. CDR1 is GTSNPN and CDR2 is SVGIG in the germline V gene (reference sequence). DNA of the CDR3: TGTGCCTGGAGTCGGACTAGCATCACAGATACGCAGTATTTT. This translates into CAWSRTSITDTQYF.